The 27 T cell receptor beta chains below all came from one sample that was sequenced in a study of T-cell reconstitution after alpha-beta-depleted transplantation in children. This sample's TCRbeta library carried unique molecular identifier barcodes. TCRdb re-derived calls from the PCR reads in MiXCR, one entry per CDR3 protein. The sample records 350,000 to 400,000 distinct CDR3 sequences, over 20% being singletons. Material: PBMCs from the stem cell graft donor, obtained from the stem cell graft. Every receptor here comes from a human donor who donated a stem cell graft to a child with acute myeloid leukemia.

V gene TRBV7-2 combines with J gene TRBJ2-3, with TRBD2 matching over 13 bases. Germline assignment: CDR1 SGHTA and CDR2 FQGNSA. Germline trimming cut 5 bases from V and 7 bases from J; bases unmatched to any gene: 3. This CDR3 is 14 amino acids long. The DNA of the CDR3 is TGTGCCAGCAGCCGGACTAGCGGGAGCAATACGCAGTATTTT. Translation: CASSRTSGSNTQYF.

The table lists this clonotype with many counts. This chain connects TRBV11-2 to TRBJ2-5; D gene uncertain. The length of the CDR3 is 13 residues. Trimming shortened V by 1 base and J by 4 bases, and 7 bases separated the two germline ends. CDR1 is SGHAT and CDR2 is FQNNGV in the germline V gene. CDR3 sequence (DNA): TGTGCCAGCAGCTTAGGGGGTAGAGAGACCCAGTACTTC. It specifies CASSLGGRETQYF.

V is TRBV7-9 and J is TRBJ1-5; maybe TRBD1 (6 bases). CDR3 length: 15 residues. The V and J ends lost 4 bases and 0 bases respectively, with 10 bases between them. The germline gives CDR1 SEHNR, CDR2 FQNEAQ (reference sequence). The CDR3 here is CASSSGDGSNQPQHF. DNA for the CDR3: TGTGCCAGCAGCTCAGGGGACGGTAGCAATCAGCCCCAGCATTTT.

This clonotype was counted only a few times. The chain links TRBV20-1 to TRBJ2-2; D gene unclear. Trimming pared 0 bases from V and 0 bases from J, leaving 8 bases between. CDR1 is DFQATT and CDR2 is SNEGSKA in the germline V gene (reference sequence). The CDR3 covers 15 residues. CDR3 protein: CSAREGRTNTGELFF. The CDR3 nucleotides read TGCAGTGCTAGAGAAGGACGGACGAACACCGGGGAGCTGTTTTTT.

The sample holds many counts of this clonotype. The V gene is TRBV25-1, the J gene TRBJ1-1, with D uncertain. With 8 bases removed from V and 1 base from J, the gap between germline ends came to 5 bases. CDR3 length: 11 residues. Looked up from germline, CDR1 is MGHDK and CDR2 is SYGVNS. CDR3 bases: TGTGCCAGCGCCAAGAACACTGAAGCTTTCTTT. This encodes CASAKNTEAFF.

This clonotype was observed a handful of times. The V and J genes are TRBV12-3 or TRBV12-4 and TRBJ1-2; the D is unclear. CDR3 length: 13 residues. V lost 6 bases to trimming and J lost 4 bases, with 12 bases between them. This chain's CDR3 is CASSKKGLYGYTF. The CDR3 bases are TGTGCCAGCAGCAAGAAAGGCCTCTATGGCTACACCTTC.

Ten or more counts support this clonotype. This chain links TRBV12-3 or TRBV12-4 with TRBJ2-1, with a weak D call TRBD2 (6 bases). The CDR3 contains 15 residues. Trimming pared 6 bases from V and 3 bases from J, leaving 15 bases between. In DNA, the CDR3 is TGTGCCAGCAGGGCCCCGGGACTCCTCTACAATGAGCAGTTCTTC. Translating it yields CASRAPGLLYNEQFF.

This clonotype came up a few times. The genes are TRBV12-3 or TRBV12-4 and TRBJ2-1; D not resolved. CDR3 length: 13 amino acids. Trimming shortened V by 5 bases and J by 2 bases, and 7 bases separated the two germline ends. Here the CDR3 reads CASSPYPYNEQFF. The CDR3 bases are TGTGCCAGCAGTCCCTACCCCTACAATGAGCAGTTCTTC.

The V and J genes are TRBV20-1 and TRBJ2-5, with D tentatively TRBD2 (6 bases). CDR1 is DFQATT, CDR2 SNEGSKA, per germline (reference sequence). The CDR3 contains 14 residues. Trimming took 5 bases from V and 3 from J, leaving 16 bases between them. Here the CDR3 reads CSAQVGSLKETQYF. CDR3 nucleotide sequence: TGCAGTGCTCAGGTCGGGAGTCTTAAAGAGACCCAGTACTTC.

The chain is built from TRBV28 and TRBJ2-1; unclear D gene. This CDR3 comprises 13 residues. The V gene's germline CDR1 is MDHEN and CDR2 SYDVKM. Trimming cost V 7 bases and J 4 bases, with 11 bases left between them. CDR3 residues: CASTLDKYNEQFF. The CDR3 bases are TGTGCCAGCACCCTCGACAAATACAATGAGCAGTTCTTC. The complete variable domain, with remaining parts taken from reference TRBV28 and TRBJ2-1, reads DVKVTQSSRYLVKRTGEKVFLECVQDMDHENMFWYRQDPGLGLRLIYFSYDVKMKEKGDIPEGYSVSREKKERFSLILESASTNQTSMYLCASTLDKYNEQFFGPGTRLTVL.

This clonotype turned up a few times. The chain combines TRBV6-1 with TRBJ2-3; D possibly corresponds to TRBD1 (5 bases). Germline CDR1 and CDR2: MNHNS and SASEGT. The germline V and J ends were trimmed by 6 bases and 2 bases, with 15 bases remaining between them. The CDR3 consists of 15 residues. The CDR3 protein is CASSSNGAITDTQYF. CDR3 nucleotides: TGTGCCAGCAGCTCCAATGGGGCTATCACAGATACGCAGTATTTT.

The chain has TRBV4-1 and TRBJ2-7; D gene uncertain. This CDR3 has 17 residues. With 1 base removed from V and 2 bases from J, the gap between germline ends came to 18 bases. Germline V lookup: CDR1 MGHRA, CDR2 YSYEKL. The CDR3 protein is CASSQVQNHGSTYEQYF. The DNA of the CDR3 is TGCGCCAGCAGCCAAGTCCAAAACCACGGTTCGACCTACGAGCAGTACTTC.

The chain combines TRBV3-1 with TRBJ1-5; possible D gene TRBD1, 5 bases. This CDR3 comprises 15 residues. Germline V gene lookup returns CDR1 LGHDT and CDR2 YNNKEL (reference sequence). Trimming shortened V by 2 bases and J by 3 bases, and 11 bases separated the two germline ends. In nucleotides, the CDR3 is TGTGCCAGCAGCCAATACGGACACCTCAATCAGCCCCAGCATTTT. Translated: CASSQYGHLNQPQHF. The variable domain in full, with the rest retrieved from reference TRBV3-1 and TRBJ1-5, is DTAVSQTPKYLVTQMGNDKSIKCEQNLGHDTMYWYKQDSKKFLKIMFSYNNKELIINETVPNRFSPKSPDKAHLNLHINSLELGDSAVYFCASSQYGHLNQPQHFGDGTRLSIL.

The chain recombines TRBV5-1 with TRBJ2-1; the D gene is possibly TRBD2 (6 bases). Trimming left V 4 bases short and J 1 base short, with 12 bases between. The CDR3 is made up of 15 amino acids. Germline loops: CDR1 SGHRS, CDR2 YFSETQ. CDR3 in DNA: TGCGCCAGCAGCCCCGTCCGGGAGTCCTACAATGAGCAGTTCTTC. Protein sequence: CASSPVRESYNEQFF.

CDR3 sequence reads: CSARDGLAGVPPYEQYF. The CDR3 bases are TGCAGTGCTAGAGACGGACTAGCGGGAGTGCCCCCCTACGAGCAGTACTTC. The rearrangement links TRBV20-1 to TRBJ2-7; 13 bases line up with TRBD2. Germline values: CDR1 DFQATT, CDR2 SNEGSKA (reference sequence). Unmatched junction bases numbered 7, after V lost 0 bases and J lost 2 bases. The length of the CDR3 is 17 residues.

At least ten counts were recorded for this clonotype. DNA for the CDR3: TGCAGTGCTAGATCAGAAGCGGGATTAGCCCCTAAGTACGAGCAGTACTTC. Its translation: CSARSEAGLAPKYEQYF. The chain couples TRBV20-1 to TRBJ2-7; 7 bases line up with TRBD2. The V gene's germline CDR1 is DFQATT and CDR2 SNEGSKA (reference sequence). CDR3 length: 17 residues. With 2 bases clipped from V and 4 bases from J, the junction kept 17 bases outside the gene matches.

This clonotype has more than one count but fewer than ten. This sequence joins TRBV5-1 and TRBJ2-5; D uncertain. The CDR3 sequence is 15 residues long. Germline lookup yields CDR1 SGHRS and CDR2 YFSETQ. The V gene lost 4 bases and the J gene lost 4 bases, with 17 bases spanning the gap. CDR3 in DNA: TGCGCCAGCAGCCCCATTCCGGACCCGAGAGAGACCCAGTACTTC. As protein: CASSPIPDPRETQYF.

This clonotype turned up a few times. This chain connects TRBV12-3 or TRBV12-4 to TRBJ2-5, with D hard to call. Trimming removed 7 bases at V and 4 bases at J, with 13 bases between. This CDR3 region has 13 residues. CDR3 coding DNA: TGTGCCAGCACCTGGAATGTCGGAGAGACCCAGTACTTC. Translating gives CASTWNVGETQYF.

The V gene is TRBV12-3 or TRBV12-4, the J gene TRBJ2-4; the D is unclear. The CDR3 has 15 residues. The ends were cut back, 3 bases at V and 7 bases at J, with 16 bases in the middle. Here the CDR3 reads CASSLVAQSYNIQYF. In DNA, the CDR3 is TGTGCCAGCAGTTTGGTGGCACAGAGTTATAACATTCAGTACTTC.

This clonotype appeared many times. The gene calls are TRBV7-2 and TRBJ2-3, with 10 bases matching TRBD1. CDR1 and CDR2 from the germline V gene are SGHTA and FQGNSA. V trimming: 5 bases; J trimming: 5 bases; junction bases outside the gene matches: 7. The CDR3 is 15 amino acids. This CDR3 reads CASSAGTGAGDTQYF. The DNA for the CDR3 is TGTGCCAGCAGCGCCGGGACAGGGGCTGGAGATACGCAGTATTTT. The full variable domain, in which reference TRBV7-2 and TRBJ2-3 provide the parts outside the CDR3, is GAGVSQSPSNKVTEKGKDVELRCDPISGHTALYWYRQSLGQGLEFLIYFQGNSAPDKSGLPSDRFSAERTGGSVSTLTIQRTQQEDSAVYLCASSAGTGAGDTQYFGPGTRLTVL.

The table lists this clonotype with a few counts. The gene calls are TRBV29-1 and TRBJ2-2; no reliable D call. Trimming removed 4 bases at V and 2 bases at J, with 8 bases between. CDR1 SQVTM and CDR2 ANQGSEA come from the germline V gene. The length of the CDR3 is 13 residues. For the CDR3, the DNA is TGCAGCGTTGTACCGGACAACACCGGGGAGCTGTTTTTT. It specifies CSVVPDNTGELFF.

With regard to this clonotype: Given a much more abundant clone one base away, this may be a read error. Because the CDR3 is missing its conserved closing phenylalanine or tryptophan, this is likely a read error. The CDR3 sequence is CSAIVSSWNQPQHY. CDR3 sequence (DNA): TGCAGTGCTATCGTGTCGTCCTGGAATCAGCCCCAGCATTAT. The chain recombines TRBV20-1 with TRBJ1-5; no clear D. Between the trimmed V and J ends, which lost 4 bases and 4 bases, there was a span of 14 bases. The CDR3 spans 14 residues. Germline CDR1 DFQATT, CDR2 SNEGSKA (reference sequence).

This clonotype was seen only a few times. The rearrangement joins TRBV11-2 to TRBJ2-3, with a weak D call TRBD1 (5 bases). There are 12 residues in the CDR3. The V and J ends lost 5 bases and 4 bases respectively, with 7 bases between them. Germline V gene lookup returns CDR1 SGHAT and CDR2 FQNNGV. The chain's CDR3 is CASSQGSDTQYF. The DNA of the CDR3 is TGTGCCAGCAGCCAGGGTTCAGATACGCAGTATTTT.

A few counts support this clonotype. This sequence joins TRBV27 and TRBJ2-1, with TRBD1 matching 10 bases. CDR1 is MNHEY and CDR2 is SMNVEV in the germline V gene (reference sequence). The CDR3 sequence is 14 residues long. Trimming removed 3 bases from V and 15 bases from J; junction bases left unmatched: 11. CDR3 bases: TGTGCCAGCAGTTTGGCCGGGACAGGGGAAAGGAGGTTCTTC. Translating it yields CASSLAGTGERRFF.

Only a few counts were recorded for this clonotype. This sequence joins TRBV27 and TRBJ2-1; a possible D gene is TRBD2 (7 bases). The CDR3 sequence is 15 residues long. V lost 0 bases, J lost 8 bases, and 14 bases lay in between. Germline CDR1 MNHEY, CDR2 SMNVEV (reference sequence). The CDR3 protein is CASSLSRGGGDEQFF. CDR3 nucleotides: TGTGCCAGCAGTTTATCTAGAGGGGGGGGCGATGAGCAGTTCTTC.

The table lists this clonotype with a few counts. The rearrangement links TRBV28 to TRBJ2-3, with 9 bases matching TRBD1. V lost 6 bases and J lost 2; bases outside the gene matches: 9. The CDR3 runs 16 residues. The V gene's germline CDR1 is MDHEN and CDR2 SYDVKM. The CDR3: CASRDRQGGFTDTQYF. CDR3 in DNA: TGTGCCAGCAGGGATAGACAGGGGGGCTTCACAGATACGCAGTATTTT. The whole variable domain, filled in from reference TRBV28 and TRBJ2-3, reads DVKVTQSSRYLVKRTGEKVFLECVQDMDHENMFWYRQDPGLGLRLIYFSYDVKMKEKGDIPEGYSVSREKKERFSLILESASTNQTSMYLCASRDRQGGFTDTQYFGPGTRLTVL.

The CDR3 here is CASSQDLGSGANVLTF. CDR3 coding DNA: TGCGCCAGCAGCCAAGATTTGGGTTCTGGGGCCAACGTCCTGACTTTC. The rearrangement uses TRBV4-3 and TRBJ2-6; D call uncertain. Deletions cut 0 bases from V and 1 base from J, with 7 bases between. The CDR3 runs to 16 residues. The germline gives CDR1 LGHNA, CDR2 YSLEER.